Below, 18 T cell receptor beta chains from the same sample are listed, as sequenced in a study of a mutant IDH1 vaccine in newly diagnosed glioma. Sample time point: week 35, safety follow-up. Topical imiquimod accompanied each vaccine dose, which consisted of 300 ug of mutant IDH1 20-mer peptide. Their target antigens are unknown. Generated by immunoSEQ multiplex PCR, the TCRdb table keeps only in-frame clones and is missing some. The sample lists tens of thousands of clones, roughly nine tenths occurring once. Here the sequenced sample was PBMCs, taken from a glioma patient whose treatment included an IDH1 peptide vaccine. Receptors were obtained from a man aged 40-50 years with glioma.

The CDR3: CASSFHTSSYEQYF. The CDR3 nucleotides are TGTGCCAGCAGTTTCCATACGAGCTCCTACGAGCAGTACTTC. J is TRBJ2-7 and V is TRBV27; D not certain. V was pared by 3 bases and J by 0 bases, with 9 bases between. CDR1 and CDR2 (germline): MNHEY, SMNVEV (reference sequence). The CDR3 has 14 amino acids.

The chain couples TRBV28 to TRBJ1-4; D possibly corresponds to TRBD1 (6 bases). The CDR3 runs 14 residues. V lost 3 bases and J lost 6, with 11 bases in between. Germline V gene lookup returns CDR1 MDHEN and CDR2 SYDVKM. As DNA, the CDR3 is TGTGCCAGCAGTTTTGCAGGGGAGTATGAAAAACTGTTTTTT. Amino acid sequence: CASSFAGEYEKLFF. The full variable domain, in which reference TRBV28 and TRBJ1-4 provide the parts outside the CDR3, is DVKVTQSSRYLVKRTGEKVFLECVQDMDHENMFWYRQDPGLGLRLIYFSYDVKMKEKGDIPEGYSVSREKKERFSLILESASTNQTSMYLCASSFAGEYEKLFFGSGTQLSVL.

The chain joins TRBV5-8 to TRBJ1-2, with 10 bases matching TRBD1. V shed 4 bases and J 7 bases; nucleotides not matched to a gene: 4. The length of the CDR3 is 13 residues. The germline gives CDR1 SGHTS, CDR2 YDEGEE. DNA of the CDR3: TGTGCCAGCAGCGACGGACAGGGGGTTGGCTACACCTTC. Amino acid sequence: CASSDGQGVGYTF.

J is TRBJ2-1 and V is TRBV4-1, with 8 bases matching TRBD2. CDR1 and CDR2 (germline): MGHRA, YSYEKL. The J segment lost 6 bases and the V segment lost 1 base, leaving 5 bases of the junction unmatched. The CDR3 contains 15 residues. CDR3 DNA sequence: TGCGCCAGCAGCCAAGTCAACCTAGCGGGCAATGAGCAGTTCTTC. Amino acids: CASSQVNLAGNEQFF.

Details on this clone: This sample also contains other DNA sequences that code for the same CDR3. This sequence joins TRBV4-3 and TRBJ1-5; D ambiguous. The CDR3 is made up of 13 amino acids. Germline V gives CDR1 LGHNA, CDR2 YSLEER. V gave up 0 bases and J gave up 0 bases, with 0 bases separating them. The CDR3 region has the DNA TGCGCCAGCAGCCAAGATAGCAATCAGCCCCAGCATTTT. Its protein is CASSQDSNQPQHF.

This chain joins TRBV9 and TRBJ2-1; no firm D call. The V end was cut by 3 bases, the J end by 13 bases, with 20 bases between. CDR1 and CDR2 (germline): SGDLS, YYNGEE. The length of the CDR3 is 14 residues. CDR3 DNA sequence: TGTGCCAGCAGCGCTCCCTCCGGTGGCGACGTCCAGTTCTTC. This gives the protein CASSAPSGGDVQFF.

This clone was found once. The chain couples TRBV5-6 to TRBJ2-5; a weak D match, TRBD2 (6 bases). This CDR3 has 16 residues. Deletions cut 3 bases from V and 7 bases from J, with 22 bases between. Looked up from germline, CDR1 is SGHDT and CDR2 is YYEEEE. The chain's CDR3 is CASSSVAGGALGTQYF. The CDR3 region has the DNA TGTGCCAGCAGCTCCGTTGCAGGCGGGGCGCTGGGGACCCAGTACTTC.

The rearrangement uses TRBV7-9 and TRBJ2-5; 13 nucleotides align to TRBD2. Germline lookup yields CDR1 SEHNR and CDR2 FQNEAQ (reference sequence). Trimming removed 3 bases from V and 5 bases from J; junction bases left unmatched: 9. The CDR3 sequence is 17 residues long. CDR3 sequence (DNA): TGTGCCAGCAGCTTTAGGACTAGCGGGAGAGGGGAGGAGACCCAGTACTTC. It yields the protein CASSFRTSGRGEETQYF.

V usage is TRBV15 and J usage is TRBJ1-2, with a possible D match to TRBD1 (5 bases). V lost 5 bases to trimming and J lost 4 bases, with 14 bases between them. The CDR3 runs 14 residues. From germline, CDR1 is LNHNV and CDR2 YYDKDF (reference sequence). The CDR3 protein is CATSGRTGGYGYTF. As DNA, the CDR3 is TGTGCCACCAGCGGACGTACAGGCGGCTATGGCTACACCTTC.

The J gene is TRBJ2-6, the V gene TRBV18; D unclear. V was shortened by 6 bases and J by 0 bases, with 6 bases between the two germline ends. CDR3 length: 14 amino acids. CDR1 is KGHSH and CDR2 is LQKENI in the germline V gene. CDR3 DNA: TGTGCCAGCTCGGCGGACTCTGGGGCCAACGTCCTGACTTTC. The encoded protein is CASSADSGANVLTF.

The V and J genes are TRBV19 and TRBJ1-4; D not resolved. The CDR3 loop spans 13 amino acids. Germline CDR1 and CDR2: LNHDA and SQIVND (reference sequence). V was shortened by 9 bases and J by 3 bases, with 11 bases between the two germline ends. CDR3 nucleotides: TGTGCCAGCCGCCCAGAGGCTAATGAAAAACTGTTTTTT. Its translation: CASRPEANEKLFF.

CDR3 residues: CSVRGAQGVGETQYF. The CDR3 bases are TGCAGCGTGCGGGGCGCACAGGGGGTTGGGGAGACCCAGTACTTC. The chain is built from TRBV29-1 and TRBJ2-5, with 8 bases lining up with TRBD1. The germline gives CDR1 SQVTM, CDR2 ANQGSEA. The CDR3 has 15 residues. The V and J ends lost 6 bases and 5 bases, in that order; junction bases with no gene match: 14.

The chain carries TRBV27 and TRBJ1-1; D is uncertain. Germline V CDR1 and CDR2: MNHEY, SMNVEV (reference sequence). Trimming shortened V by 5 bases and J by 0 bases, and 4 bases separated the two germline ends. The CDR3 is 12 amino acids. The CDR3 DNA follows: TGTGCCAGCAGTACCTTGAACACTGAAGCTTTCTTT. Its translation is CASSTLNTEAFF.

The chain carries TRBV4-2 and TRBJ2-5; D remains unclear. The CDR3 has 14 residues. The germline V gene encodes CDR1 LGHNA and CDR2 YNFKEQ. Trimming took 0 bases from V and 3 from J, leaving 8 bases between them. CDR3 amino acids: CASSQDGVKETQYF. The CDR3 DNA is TGTGCCAGCAGCCAAGATGGAGTAAAAGAGACCCAGTACTTC.

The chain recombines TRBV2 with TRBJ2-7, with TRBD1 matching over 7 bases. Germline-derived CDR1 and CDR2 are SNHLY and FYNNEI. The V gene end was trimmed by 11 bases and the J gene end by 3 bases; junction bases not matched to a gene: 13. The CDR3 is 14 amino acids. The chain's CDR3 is CASCPGTASYEQYF. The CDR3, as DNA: TGTGCCTCCTGCCCCGGGACAGCGAGCTACGAGCAGTACTTC. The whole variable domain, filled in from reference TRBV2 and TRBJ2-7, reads EPEVTQTPSHQVTQMGQEVILRCVPISNHLYFYWYRQILGQKVEFLVSFYNNEISEKSEIFDDQFSVERPDGSNFTLKIRSTKLEDSAMYFCASCPGTASYEQYFGPGTRLTVT.

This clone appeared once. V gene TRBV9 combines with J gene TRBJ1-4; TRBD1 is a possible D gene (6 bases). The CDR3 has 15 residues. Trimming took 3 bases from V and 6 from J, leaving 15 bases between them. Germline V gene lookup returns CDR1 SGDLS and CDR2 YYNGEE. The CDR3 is CASSDGGAGDEKLFF. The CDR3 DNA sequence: TGTGCCAGCAGCGACGGGGGCGCCGGGGATGAAAAACTGTTTTTT.

CDR3: CASSPPEGTSLLANYGYTF. The CDR3 nucleotides read TGTGCCAGCTCACCACCGGAGGGGACGTCCCTTCTGGCTAACTATGGCTACACCTTC. The gene calls are TRBV18 and TRBJ1-2, with TRBD1 as a possible D gene (5 bases). With 0 bases removed from V and 0 bases from J, the gap between germline ends came to 20 bases. Germline V CDR1 and CDR2: KGHSH, LQKENI. The CDR3 totals 19 residues.

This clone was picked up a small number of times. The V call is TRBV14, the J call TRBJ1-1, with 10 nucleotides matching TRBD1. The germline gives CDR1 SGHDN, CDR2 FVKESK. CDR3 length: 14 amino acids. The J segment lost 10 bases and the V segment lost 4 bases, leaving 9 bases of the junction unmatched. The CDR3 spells CASSPPGTGVIAFF. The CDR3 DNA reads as TGTGCCAGCAGCCCCCCGGGGACAGGGGTGATAGCTTTCTTT.